This TCR beta chain originates from a study of PD-L1 blockade in urothelial cancer. The overall study: At some point between 2013 and 2015 therapy began: atezolizumab 1,200 mg intravenously every 3 weeks. Samples came from 3 weeks, at the second dose, and 6 weeks into treatment. Male sex and bladder-origin urothelial cancer were recorded for twenty-five of 29 patients.

The CDR3 sequence is 18 residues long. V gave up 4 bases and J gave up 0 bases; unmatched junction bases: 10. Germline V gene lookup returns CDR1 SGHNT and CDR2 YYREEE (reference sequence). Only in-frame clones appear in the TCRdb table, and some are missing; sequencing was by immunoSEQ multiplex PCR. The sample has 35,000 to 45,000 clones, roughly 80% seen once. Time point in this sample: peripheral blood 6 weeks after treatment start. J is TRBJ1-6 and V is TRBV5-4, with 7 positions matching TRBD1. The TCR sequence derives from a man aged 55 to 70 with urothelial cancer. The specimen comprised PBMCs, sampled around atezolizumab (anti-PD-L1) treatment. The CDR3 nucleotides are TGTGCCAGCAGCCCTGGACAGGAATTTAACTCCTATAATTCACCCCTCCACTTT. It is translated as CASSPGQEFNSYNSPLHF.